Listed below are T cell receptor beta chains from one sample, sequenced in a study of T cell responses to AZD1222 COVID-19 vaccine. Method: immunoSEQ multiplex PCR; TCRdb's copy keeps in-frame clones and lacks some. The sample includes 140,000 or so clones, 92% seen only once; the top ten take approximately 1.7%. The material sequenced was peripheral blood, taken on day 0 of AZD1222 vaccination. The receptors were sampled from an adult in good health. CDR3s include the opening cysteine and the closing phenylalanine or tryptophan. The D gene is left open where the match is weak.

>.|TRBV7-8|TRBJ2-7
TGTGCCAGCAGCCTAGAGGGGGGACAGTACTTC
CASSLEGGQYF
>TRBD2|TRBV6-6|TRBJ2-7
TGTGCCAGCAGTCCTTCTACGGGGAGCGGGAGGGGCTACGAGCAGTACTTC
CASSPSTGSGRGYEQYF
>.|TRBV4-1|TRBJ1-6
TGCGCCAGCAGCCACGGGAATTCACCCCTCCACTTT
CASSHGNSPLHF
>.|TRBV2|TRBJ1-5
TGTGCCAGCAGTGACAGGGCGGGTCAGCCCCAGCATTTT
CASSDRAGQPQHF
>TRBD2|TRBV6-5|TRBJ2-7
TGTGCCAGCAGTTACTCTCTAGCGGGGGGAGCTTACGAGCAGTACTTC
CASSYSLAGGAYEQYF
>TRBD2|TRBV7-9|TRBJ2-1
TGTGCCAGCAGCTTACCGGGAGGGCCGGGCAATGAGCAGTTCTTC
CASSLPGGPGNEQFF
>.|TRBV19|TRBJ2-1
TGTGCCAGTACGGGGGAAGGGACTGCTGCAGCATACAATGAGCAGTTCTTC
CASTGEGTAAAYNEQFF
>TRBD2|TRBV30|TRBJ2-5
TGTGCCTGGAGTGGCGGGAGTGGGGAGACCCAGTACTTC
CAWSGGSGETQYF
>.|TRBV10-1|TRBJ2-6
TGCGCCAGCAGTGAGGGCGGCGCCCGGGCCAACGTCCTGACTTTC
CASSEGGARANVLTF
>TRBD2|TRBV28|TRBJ2-1
TGTGCCAGCAGCTACGGCGGCGCGCGGGAGGGTCGGTTCTTC
CASSYGGAREGRFF
>.|TRBV5-4|TRBJ1-1
TGTGCCAGCAGCCACCCCTCGGGGGCGGGTACTGAAGCTTTCTTT
CASSHPSGAGTEAFF
>.|TRBV30|TRBJ1-5
TGTGCCTGGAGTGAGCTAAATCAGCCCCAGCATTTT
CAWSELNQPQHF
>TRBD1|TRBV5-1|TRBJ1-2
TGCGCCAGCAGCAGAGGACAGGGTTATGGGGGCTACACCTTC
CASSRGQGYGGYTF
>.|TRBV11-1|TRBJ1-5
TGTGCCAGCAGCCGGACATTCAATCAGCCCCAGCATTTT
CASSRTFNQPQHF
>.|TRBV7-2|TRBJ1-1
TGTGCCAGCACCTACGGGGGCATGAACACTGAAGCTTTCTTT
CASTYGGMNTEAFF
>.|TRBV6-1|TRBJ2-2
TGTGCCAGCAGTGAAGGGTCAGGCCCCGGGGAGCTGTTTTTT
CASSEGSGPGELFF
>.|TRBV7-9|TRBJ1-1
TGTGCCAGCAGATCAGCTATGAACACTGAAGCTTTCTTT
CASRSAMNTEAFF
>.|TRBV19|TRBJ1-2
TGTGCCAGTAGTATAGTAGGGGGAGCCTTAGCTAACTATGGCTACACCTTC
CASSIVGGALANYGYTF
>.|TRBV19|TRBJ2-1
TGTGCCAGTAGTATAACCGGGACCCCGGGACGGTTCTTC
CASSITGTPGRFF
>TRBD2|TRBV9|TRBJ2-3
TGTGCCAGCAGCGTACGGGCGGGAGGGGTCCCAGATACGCAGTATTTT
CASSVRAGGVPDTQYF